The 26 T cell receptor beta chains presented below share a single source sample, sequenced in a study of blood T cell repertoires in COVID-19. TCRdb's copy holds only in-frame clones and misses some; the assay was immunoSEQ multiplex PCR. The sample consists of hundreds of thousands of clones, around 87% of them appearing once. The sequencing sample was made of PBMCs or T cells enriched from blood (not recorded which). The receptors shown here come from a woman aged 50 to 60 who had recovered from COVID-19.

The genes are TRBV7-2 and TRBJ2-1; TRBD1 matches at 7 bases. V was clipped by 7 bases and J by 2 bases; unmatched bases: 8. CDR1 is SGHTA and CDR2 is FQGNSA in the germline V gene. The CDR3 has 15 residues. The CDR3 here is CASTEGAFAYNEQFF. CDR3 coding DNA: TGTGCCAGCACCGAGGGGGCGTTTGCCTACAATGAGCAGTTCTTC.

The chain links TRBV4-2 to TRBJ2-1; 14 bases match TRBD2. This CDR3 comprises 16 residues. Per germline, CDR1 LGHNA and CDR2 YNFKEQ. With V trimmed by 4 bases and J by 3 bases, 2 bases remained unmatched. The CDR3 DNA reads TGTGCCAGCAGCCTCGGACTAGCGGGAGGCTACAATGAGCAGTTCTTC. Translation gives CASSLGLAGGYNEQFF.

The chain carries TRBV29-1 and TRBJ1-2; D unresolved. Germline V gene data show CDR1 as SQVTM and CDR2 as ANQGSEA. The CDR3 length is 13 residues. With 5 bases removed from V and 4 bases from J, the gap between germline ends came to 14 bases. The CDR3 nucleotides read TGCAGCGTTATTGGAGGGTCTATCTATGGCTACACCTTC. Translated, it gives CSVIGGSIYGYTF.

This clone was detected a few times. The V and J genes are TRBV24-1 and TRBJ1-2; weak D call: TRBD1 (5 bases). The CDR3 spans 12 residues. Deletions cut 3 bases from V and 6 bases from J, with 7 bases between. Germline CDR1 reads KGHDR; CDR2 reads SFDVKD. In nucleotides, the CDR3 is TGTGCCACCAGTGATCGGACAAATGGCTACACCTTC. Translation gives CATSDRTNGYTF.

The genes are TRBV7-2 and TRBJ1-1, with 12 bases matching TRBD1. The trim removed 1 base at V and 0 bases at J, leaving 3 bases unmatched. CDR1 SGHTA and CDR2 FQGNSA come from the germline V gene. The CDR3 is 17 amino acids. The CDR3 here is CASSLVGTGGLNTEAFF. CDR3 coding DNA: TGTGCCAGCAGCTTAGTTGGGACAGGGGGCTTGAACACTGAAGCTTTCTTT.

The chain employs TRBV20-1 and TRBJ2-3; a weak D match, TRBD2 (6 bases). This CDR3 has 11 residues. Germline V gene sequence: CDR1 DFQATT, CDR2 SNEGSKA (reference sequence). The CDR3 reads CGGFKTDTQYF. In DNA form, the CDR3 reads TGCGGGGGGTTTAAAACAGATACGCAGTATTTT.

The gene calls are TRBV7-8 and TRBJ2-5, with D hard to call. From germline, CDR1 is SGHVS and CDR2 FQNEAQ. V dropped 5 bases and J dropped 5 bases, with 9 bases sitting between them. CDR3 length: 12 residues. CDR3 sequence: CASSQALETQYF. The CDR3 DNA reads as TGTGCCAGCAGCCAGGCCTTGGAGACCCAGTACTTC.

This chain joins TRBV4-1 and TRBJ2-7, with a possible D match to TRBD2 (6 bases). This CDR3 is built from 14 residues. V lost 1 base and J 3 bases, leaving 10 bases between the germline ends. The germline V gene encodes CDR1 MGHRA and CDR2 YSYEKL. CDR3 DNA sequence: TGCGCCAGCAGCCAAGCTGGTAGCGGCTACGAGCAGTACTTC. Translating gives CASSQAGSGYEQYF.

The chain is built from TRBV15 and TRBJ2-5; tentatively, D is TRBD2 (6 bases). The germline V gene has CDR1 LNHNV and CDR2 YYDKDF (reference sequence). V gave up 8 bases and J gave up 5 bases, with 12 bases separating them. CDR3 length equals 12 residues. The CDR3 nucleotides are TGTGCCACCTCTGGAGGGGTCGAGACCCAGTACTTC. Translating gives CATSGGVETQYF.

V usage is TRBV7-9 and J usage is TRBJ2-1, with 9 nucleotides matching TRBD1. This CDR3 region has 15 residues. With V trimmed by 5 bases and J by 8 bases, 10 bases remained unmatched. Looked up from germline, CDR1 is SEHNR and CDR2 is FQNEAQ (reference sequence). The CDR3 region is CASSPALGQGDEQFF. The CDR3 DNA is TGTGCCAGCAGCCCGGCCCTGGGACAGGGAGATGAGCAGTTCTTC.

This rearrangement joins TRBV6-5 to TRBJ2-1, with TRBD1 as a possible D gene (5 bases). V was clipped by 6 bases and J by 7 bases, with 19 bases between them. CDR3 length: 15 residues. CDR1 is MNHEY, CDR2 SVGAGI, per germline. As DNA, the CDR3 is TGTGCCAGCAGCACAAGGGGAAGGCTGCTTAATGAGCAGTTCTTC. This translates into CASSTRGRLLNEQFF.

The V and J genes are TRBV5-4 and TRBJ2-2; TRBD2 matches at 10 bases. This CDR3 region has 17 residues. Germline CDR1 reads SGHNT; CDR2 reads YYREEE (reference sequence). Trimming took 0 bases from V and 1 from J; bases not matched to a gene: 3. The CDR3 DNA follows: TGTGCCAGCAGCTTGGGGCCTAGCGGGGGGAACACCGGGGAGCTGTTTTTT. Protein sequence: CASSLGPSGGNTGELFF.

The rearrangement links TRBV10-3 to TRBJ1-5; D is unclear. The germline V gene has CDR1 ENHRY and CDR2 SYGVKD. The CDR3 extends over 17 amino acids. Trimming left V 0 bases short and J 0 bases short, with 12 bases between. The CDR3 DNA is TGTGCCATCAGTGAGTCGTATGGCCCAGATAGCAATCAGCCCCAGCATTTT. This gives the protein CAISESYGPDSNQPQHF.

The V call is TRBV27, the J call TRBJ2-1, with 7 bases fitting TRBD1. Germline loops: CDR1 MNHEY, CDR2 SMNVEV (reference sequence). After removal of 5 bases from V and 8 bases from J, the junction contained 3 bases not matched to a gene. CDR3 size: 12 residues. The CDR3 nucleotides read TGTGCCAGCAGTGAAACAGGGGATGAGCAGTTCTTC. It specifies CASSETGDEQFF.

The rearrangement uses TRBV21-1 and TRBJ2-1; TRBD1 is taken as the D call from the table, unchecked against the DNA. TRBV21-1 is designated a pseudogene. CDR3 length: 16 residues. CDR3 coding DNA: TGTGCCAGCAGCAAAGGGGCCCACCCCCCATACAATGAGCAGTTCTTC. Its translation is CASSKGAHPPYNEQFF.

This clone was observed a single time. CDR3 region: CASSLGQGDSGNTIYF. CDR3 bases: TGCGCCAGCAGCTTGGGCCAGGGCGACTCTGGAAACACCATATATTTT. The rearrangement uses TRBV5-1 and TRBJ1-3, with D tentatively TRBD1 (5 bases). Trimming stripped 0 bases from V and 0 bases from J, with 10 bases between. Germline lookup yields CDR1 SGHRS and CDR2 YFSETQ. This CDR3 is 16 amino acids long.

The genes are TRBV10-2 and TRBJ2-3; 11 nucleotides align to TRBD2. CDR1 and CDR2 from the germline V gene are WSHSY and SAAADI. Germline trimming cut 4 bases from V and 2 bases from J; bases unmatched to any gene: 2. The CDR3 is 15 amino acids. CDR3 in amino acids: CASSVAGGDTDTQYF. CDR3 bases: TGCGCCAGCAGTGTAGCGGGAGGGGACACAGATACGCAGTATTTT.

The chain couples TRBV30 to TRBJ1-2; D possibly corresponds to TRBD1 (6 bases). Looked up from germline, CDR1 is GTSNPN and CDR2 is SVGIG (reference sequence). The CDR3 length is 13 residues. V was shortened by 1 base and J by 4 bases, with 10 bases between the two germline ends. The CDR3 DNA reads as TGTGCCTGGAGTGGGCAGGGGCCCTATGGCTACACCTTC. It translates to CAWSGQGPYGYTF.

The genes are TRBV11-2 and TRBJ2-5, with 7 bases identical to TRBD2. The CDR3 contains 15 residues. CDR1 is SGHAT and CDR2 is FQNNGV in the germline V gene. Trimming removed 1 base from V and 5 bases from J; junction bases left unmatched: 7. The CDR3 sequence is CASSLGGTTGETQYF. The CDR3 bases are TGTGCCAGCAGCTTAGGGGGGACTACGGGGGAGACCCAGTACTTC.

The V and J genes are TRBV5-1 and TRBJ2-2; D may be TRBD2 (6 bases). In germline, CDR1 is SGHRS, CDR2 YFSETQ. V was shortened by 3 bases and J by 0 bases, with 12 bases between the two germline ends. This CDR3 region has 16 residues. Here the CDR3 reads CASSYRDSSNTGELFF. The CDR3 DNA follows: TGCGCCAGCAGCTACCGGGACTCGTCGAACACCGGGGAGCTGTTTTTT. The full variable domain, in which reference TRBV5-1 and TRBJ2-2 provide the parts outside the CDR3, is KAGVTQTPRYLIKTRGQQVTLSCSPISGHRSVSWYQQTPGQGLQFLFEYFSETQRNKGNFPGRFSGRQFSNSRSEMNVSTLELGDSALYLCASSYRDSSNTGELFFGEGSRLTVL.

V is TRBV7-6 and J is TRBJ1-3, with 8 bases lining up with TRBD1. The V gene end was trimmed by 2 bases and the J gene end by 1 base; junction bases not matched to a gene: 1. Germline lookup yields CDR1 SGHVS and CDR2 FNYEAQ. This CDR3 has 15 amino acids. CDR3 nucleotides: TGTGCCAGCAGCTTAACAGGGGGATCTGGAAACACCATATATTTT. The encoded protein is CASSLTGGSGNTIYF.

This chain joins TRBV6-2 or TRBV6-3 and TRBJ2-1, with unresolved D. This CDR3 comprises 12 residues. V gave up 3 bases and J gave up 8 bases, with 8 bases separating them. Germline CDR1 reads MNHEY; CDR2 reads SVGEGT. CDR3 bases: TGTGCCAGCAGTTATACGGTGCATGAGCAGTTCTTC. It yields the protein CASSYTVHEQFF.

The genes are TRBV6-6 and TRBJ1-6; no definite D call. Trimming removed 2 bases at V and 9 bases at J, with 14 bases between. The CDR3 loop spans 15 amino acids. Germline CDR1 reads MNHNY; CDR2 reads SVGAGI (reference sequence). CDR3 amino acids: CASSYGEGGGSPLHF. The CDR3 DNA sequence: TGTGCCAGCAGTTACGGGGAGGGAGGCGGTTCACCCCTCCACTTT.

The V and J genes are TRBV5-5 and TRBJ2-5; D gene ambiguous. The CDR3 contains 13 residues. Trimming removed 4 bases from V and 1 base from J, with 8 bases in between. Germline CDR1 is SGHKS and CDR2 is YYEKEE (reference sequence). CDR3 sequence (DNA): TGTGCCAGCAGCCCAAGCGCCCAAGAGACCCAGTACTTC. It yields the protein CASSPSAQETQYF. Looking up the rest from reference TRBV5-5 and TRBJ2-5 gives the full variable domain: DAGVTQSPTHLIKTRGQQVTLRCSPISGHKSVSWYQQVLGQGPQFIFQYYEKEERGRGNFPDRFSARQFPNYSSELNVNALLLGDSALYLCASSPSAQETQYFGPGTRLLVL.

This clone was observed a few times. The chain links TRBV19 to TRBJ1-2; the D is unclear. Trimming shortened V by 3 bases and J by 5 bases, and 10 bases separated the two germline ends. Germline V gene data show CDR1 as LNHDA and CDR2 as SQIVND (reference sequence). This CDR3 is 13 amino acids long. The CDR3 protein is CASSIETPYGYTF. Written as DNA, the CDR3 is TGTGCCAGTAGTATTGAGACACCTTATGGCTACACCTTC.

This chain joins TRBV7-9 and TRBJ1-3, with 7 bases aligning to TRBD1. CDR1 and CDR2 (germline): SEHNR, FQNEAQ (reference sequence). J was trimmed by 3 bases and V by 5 bases; bases with no gene match: 7. The length of the CDR3 is 15 residues. CDR3 nucleotides: TGTGCCAGCAGCGTAAGCGACAGGGATGGAAACACCATATATTTT. It encodes CASSVSDRDGNTIYF.